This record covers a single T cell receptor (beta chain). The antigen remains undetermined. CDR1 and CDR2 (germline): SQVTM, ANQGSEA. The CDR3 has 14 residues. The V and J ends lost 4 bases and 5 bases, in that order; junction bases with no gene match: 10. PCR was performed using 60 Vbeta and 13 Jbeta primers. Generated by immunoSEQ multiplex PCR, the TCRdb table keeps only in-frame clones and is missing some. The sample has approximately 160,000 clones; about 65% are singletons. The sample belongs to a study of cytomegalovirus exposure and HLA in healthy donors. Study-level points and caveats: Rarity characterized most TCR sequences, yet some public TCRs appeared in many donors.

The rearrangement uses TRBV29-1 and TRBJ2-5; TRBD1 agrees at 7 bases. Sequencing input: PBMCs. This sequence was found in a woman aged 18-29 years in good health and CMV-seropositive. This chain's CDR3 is CSVVPPDRAETQYF. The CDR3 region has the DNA TGCAGCGTTGTCCCTCCCGACAGGGCTGAGACCCAGTACTTC.